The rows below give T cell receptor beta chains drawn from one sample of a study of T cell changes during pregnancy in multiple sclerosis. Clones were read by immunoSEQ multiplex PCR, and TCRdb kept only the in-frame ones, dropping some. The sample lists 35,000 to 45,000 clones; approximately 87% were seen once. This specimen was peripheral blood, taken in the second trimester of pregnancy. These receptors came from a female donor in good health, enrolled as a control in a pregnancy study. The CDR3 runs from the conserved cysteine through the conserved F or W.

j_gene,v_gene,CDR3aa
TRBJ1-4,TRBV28,CASSLGGSGQGEKLFF
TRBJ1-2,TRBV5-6,CASSRRPTDFYGYTF
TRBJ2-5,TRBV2,CASRGTSGGETQYF
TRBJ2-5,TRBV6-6,CASSSGTSGVGETQYF
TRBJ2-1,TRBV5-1,CASSRAGTSWYNEQFF
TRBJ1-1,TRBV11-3,CASTYGQSNTEAFF
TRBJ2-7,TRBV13,CASSGGTSGSWSSYEQYF
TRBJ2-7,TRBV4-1,CASRPLAGVNYEQYF
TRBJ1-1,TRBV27,CASSLGGFTEAFF
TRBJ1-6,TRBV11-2,CASSPGQVNNSPLHF
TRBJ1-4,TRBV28,CASRLSGDWEKLFF
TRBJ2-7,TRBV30,CAWSVGGASPGEQYF
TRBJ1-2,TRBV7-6,CASSLGSDTTYGYTF
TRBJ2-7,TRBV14,CASSFTGGNYDEQYF
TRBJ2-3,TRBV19,CASRRTGSTDTQYF
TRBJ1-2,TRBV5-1,CASSRNEHEGLWSGYTF
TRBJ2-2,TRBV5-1,CASSFLNTGELFF
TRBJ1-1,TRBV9,CASSVRGNTEAFF
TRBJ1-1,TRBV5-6,CASSPLGGAEAFF
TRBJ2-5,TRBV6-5,CASSLGLADQTQYF
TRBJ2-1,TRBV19,CASSMGLWTLVNEQFF
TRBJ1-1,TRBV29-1,CSVDGGGNTEAFF
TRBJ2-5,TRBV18,CASSPGQGARETQYF
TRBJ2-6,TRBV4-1,CASSQGQAYRSGANVLTF
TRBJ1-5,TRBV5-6,CASSLSGGYNQPQHF
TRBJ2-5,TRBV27,CASKTSGGRGQETQYF
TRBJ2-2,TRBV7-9,CASSSAVRGNTGELFF
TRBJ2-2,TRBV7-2,CASSLVLSGDPGELFF
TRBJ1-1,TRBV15,CATSRDLQGVNEAFF
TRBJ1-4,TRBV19,CASTLGDEKLFF
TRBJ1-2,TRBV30,CAWSVQQDYYGYTF
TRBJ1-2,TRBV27,CASSFVRDYGYTF
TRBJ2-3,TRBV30,CAWKLTRRGGDTQYF
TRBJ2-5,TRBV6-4,CASSPTPEGAETQYF
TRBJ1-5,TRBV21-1,CASSTSTGSNQPQHF
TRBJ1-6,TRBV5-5,CASSLIWDTDNSPLHF
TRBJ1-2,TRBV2,CASSERGYGYTF
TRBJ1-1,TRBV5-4,CASSSIDRGRPNTEAFF
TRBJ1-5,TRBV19,CASSSGVDQPQHF
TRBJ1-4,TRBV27,CASSFGAGAGVEKLFF
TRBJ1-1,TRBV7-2,CASSLEVTKNTEAFF
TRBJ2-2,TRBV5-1,CASSLYIGGTGNTGELFF
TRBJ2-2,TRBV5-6,CASSPDRGPRTGELFF
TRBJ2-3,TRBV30,CAWRTTGRTDTQYF
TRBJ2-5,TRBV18,CASSEGVLRETQYF